These 13 T cell receptor beta chains were sequenced from one sample in a study of blood T cells in healthy people across ages. Alongside a J-beta primer mix, a sample-barcoded 5' primer served in a second PCR lasting roughly 7 to 11 cycles. TCRdb redid the calling of the 5' RACE reads with MiXCR, one entry per CDR3 protein. The sample holds 1.5 million to 1.9 million distinct CDR3 sequences, approximately 43% seen once. The sequenced sample was blood. The receptors were sampled from a woman aged 18 to 35 in good health.

This clonotype came up a few times. The rearrangement joins TRBV7-9 to TRBJ2-7; a possible D gene is TRBD2 (6 bases). CDR3 length: 14 residues. V was shortened by 5 bases and J by 4 bases, with 15 bases between the two germline ends. Germline V gene data show CDR1 as SEHNR and CDR2 as FQNEAQ (reference sequence). In DNA form, the CDR3 reads TGTGCCAGCAGCCCGCCCGGAGGGATATACGAGCAGTACTTC. It translates to CASSPPGGIYEQYF.

A single count supports this clonotype. V is TRBV7-9 and J is TRBJ1-4; D is uncertain. The V and J ends lost 4 bases and 7 bases respectively, with 7 bases between them. The CDR3 has 12 amino acids. Germline-derived CDR1 and CDR2 are SEHNR and FQNEAQ (reference sequence). In DNA form, the CDR3 reads TGTGCCAGCAGCTCAGCGGTTGAAAAACTGTTTTTT. Translated: CASSSAVEKLFF.

This clonotype was detected ten times or more. V and J are TRBV6-5 and TRBJ2-5, with TRBD2 identical over 7 bases. The V gene's germline CDR1 is MNHEY and CDR2 SVGAGI. This CDR3 contains 14 residues. V shed 6 bases, J shed 2 bases, and the junction held 6 bases outside the gene matches. The CDR3 sequence is CASSPGLRQETQYF. The CDR3 coding sequence is TGTGCCAGCAGCCCGGGACTACGTCAAGAGACCCAGTACTTC.

This clonotype came up a few times. The chain is built from TRBV7-9 and TRBJ2-2; 7 nucleotides agree with TRBD1. V dropped 3 bases and J dropped 5; count of bases not matched to a gene: 9. The CDR3 loop spans 16 amino acids. Germline CDR1 reads SEHNR; CDR2 reads FQNEAQ (reference sequence). CDR3 nucleotides: TGTGCCAGCAGCTTTGGGCTCACAGGGGAAACCGGGGAGCTGTTTTTT. Translating gives CASSFGLTGETGELFF.

The chain links TRBV20-1 to TRBJ2-1; D gene uncertain. Looked up from germline, CDR1 is DFQATT and CDR2 is SNEGSKA (reference sequence). The CDR3 length is 12 residues. V gave up 3 bases and J gave up 10 bases, with 13 bases separating them. The CDR3, as DNA: TGCAGTGCTAGTAAGGGCGGCTACGAGCAGTTCTTC. It codes for CSASKGGYEQFF.

The chain uses TRBV12-3 or TRBV12-4 and TRBJ1-5; 7 bases map to TRBD1. J gave up 5 bases and V 4 bases, and 8 bases lay outside the gene matches. The CDR3 has 15 residues. In DNA, the CDR3 is TGTGCCAGCAGTTCCAGACAGGGCAGGGATCAGCCCCAGCATTTT. This encodes CASSSRQGRDQPQHF.

This clonotype was observed a handful of times. CDR3 nucleotide sequence: TGTGCCAGCAGCTACTCCCCGACTCCAAACTACGAGCAGTACTTC. It translates to CASSYSPTPNYEQYF. The chain links TRBV11-2 to TRBJ2-7; no reliable D call. Trimming left V 4 bases short and J 3 bases short, with 16 bases between. The CDR3 runs to 15 residues. Germline V CDR1 and CDR2: SGHAT, FQNNGV. The variable domain in full, with the rest retrieved from reference TRBV11-2 and TRBJ2-7, is EAGVAQSPRYKIIEKRQSVAFWCNPISGHATLYWYQQILGQGPKLLIQFQNNGVVDDSQLPKDRFSAERLKGVDSTLKIQPAKLEDSAVYLCASSYSPTPNYEQYFGPGTRLTVT.

The chain has TRBV27 and TRBJ2-7; perhaps TRBD2 as D (5 bases). The CDR3 loop spans 14 amino acids. The germline V gene has CDR1 MNHEY and CDR2 SMNVEV (reference sequence). The V and J ends lost 2 bases and 2 bases respectively, with 10 bases between them. The CDR3 loop is CASSLAPRAYEQYF. In DNA form, the CDR3 reads TGTGCCAGCAGTTTAGCCCCGCGGGCCTACGAGCAGTACTTC.

The V and J genes are TRBV20-1 and TRBJ2-4; no definite D call. The closer fit of TRBJ2-7 to the DNA end suggests the J call may be wrong. Germline V gene lookup returns CDR1 DFQATT and CDR2 SNEGSKA (reference sequence). The length of the CDR3 is 12 residues. CDR3 sequence: CSARLPGYEQYF. CDR3 sequence (DNA): TGCAGTGCTAGACTACCGGGCTACGAGCAGTACTTC.

This chain uses TRBV4-1 with TRBJ1-1, with TRBD1 as a possible D gene (6 bases). CDR1 is MGHRA, CDR2 YSYEKL, per germline. V lost 3 bases and J lost 4, with 12 bases in between. The CDR3 is 14 amino acids. In DNA form, the CDR3 reads TGCGCCAGCAGCCACACCACAGGGCTCACTGAAGCTTTCTTT. Protein product: CASSHTTGLTEAFF.

Only a few counts were recorded for this clonotype. This chain connects TRBV20-1 to TRBJ1-5, with a tentative D call TRBD1 (5 bases). This CDR3 spans 15 amino acids. V gave up 2 bases and J gave up 4 bases, with 15 bases separating them. Germline assignment: CDR1 DFQATT and CDR2 SNEGSKA (reference sequence). The CDR3 sequence is CSARKTGTLNQPQHF. As DNA, the CDR3 is TGCAGTGCTAGAAAAACCGGGACGCTAAATCAGCCCCAGCATTTT.

Regarding this clonotype: One end of the junction varies from germline; a read error may be responsible. The V call is TRBV19, the J call TRBJ1-1; 8 positions match TRBD1. Germline CDR1 reads LNHDA; CDR2 reads SQIVND (reference sequence). The length of the CDR3 is 15 residues. CDR3 nucleotides: TGTGCCAGTAGTCTCGACAGGGGAGGTAGGACTGAGGCTTTCTTT. Amino acid sequence: CASSLDRGGRTEAFF.

This chain joins TRBV12-3 or TRBV12-4 and TRBJ2-3; D gene unclear. The germline V and J ends were trimmed by 6 bases and 4 bases, with 14 bases remaining between them. This CDR3 is built from 14 residues. CDR3 sequence reads: CASRYKGGADTQYF. CDR3 DNA: TGTGCCAGCAGGTACAAGGGCGGCGCAGATACGCAGTATTTT.